This T cell receptor (beta chain) appears in the sequencing data of a study of shared clonotypes between healthy human individuals. In the naive CD8 group, cells lacked CD45RO and were positively selected for CCR7, so terminally differentiated effector memory CD45RA+ cells were left out. Libraries were prepared by immunoSEQ multiplex PCR; TCRdb keeps only in-frame clonotypes and omits some of them. Of about 590,000 clones listed, nearly 97% are singletons. The CDR3 covers 14 residues. V lost 5 bases and J lost 5, with 15 bases in between. Germline V gene sequence: CDR1 MNHEY, CDR2 SVGAGI. The chain recombines TRBV6-5 with TRBJ1-1, with TRBD1 as a possible D gene (5 bases). The receptor's source is a woman aged 25 to 45 in good health. The sample taken for sequencing was naive CD8+ T cells sorted from blood. The CDR3 spells CASSQEGWSTEAFF. In DNA form, the CDR3 reads TGTGCCAGCAGTCAGGAGGGGTGGTCGACTGAAGCTTTCTTT.